The source of this T cell receptor (beta chain) is a study of Ad26.COV2.S vaccination and SARS-CoV-2 variants. Study-level information: COV1001, an Ad26.COV2.S trial, supplied this vaccine-arm donor. Each vaccinee took Ad26.COV2.S intramuscularly, once or twice 56 days apart. Findings and caveats of the study: The TCR breadth and depth analyses may have understated or missed part of the total T cell responses.

Treatment in this sample: about 20 received Ad26.COV2.S at low or high dose, single or two shots; about 5 received placebo; per-sample allocation not given. Collection of the samples took place on day 63 after the first injection of vaccine or placebo. This CDR3 region has 16 residues. Trimming cost V 4 bases and J 2 bases, with 16 bases left between them. CDR1 and CDR2 (germline): LNHDA, SQIVND (reference sequence). Note on this clone: The target antigen is unknown.

Generated by immunoSEQ multiplex PCR, the TCRdb table keeps only in-frame clones and is missing some. The top ten clones hold less than 15% of a sample with about 430,000 clones, 75% to 95% of them seen once. The chain is built from TRBV19 and TRBJ2-3; a weak D match, TRBD1 (5 bases). Sequences were derived from peripheral blood, sampled in a trial of Ad26.COV2.S vaccine versus placebo. The receptor was isolated from a person aged 18 to 59 who received the Ad26.COV2.S COVID-19 vaccine or a placebo. DNA of the CDR3: TGTGCCAGTAGTAGAGATGGGCAGGGCTACACAGATACGCAGTATTTT. Translated, it gives CASSRDGQGYTDTQYF.